This is a list of T cell receptor beta chains from one sample in a study of T cell repertoires in cytomegalovirus infection. Their cognate antigens are unknown. TCRdb reanalysed the reads using MiXCR and keeps one entry per CDR3 protein. Of a few hundred thousand distinct CDR3 sequences listed, 25% to 30% are singletons. The sequences come from cultured PBMCs, collected from culture after CMV antigen stimulation. These receptors originate from a human donor in good health (CMV status not recorded). Some clones in this sample may be carry-over from other donors' samples. Each CDR3 is given with its conserved first and last residue. D genes are given only for firm matches. The listing skips clone size in some rows; elsewhere it reads once, few, many or a size class.

>few|TRBJ2-6|-|TRBV19
CASRPGEAGANVLTF
TGTGCCAGTAGACCAGGGGAGGCCGGGGCCAACGTCCTGACTTTC
>-|TRBJ1-1|TRBD1|TRBV20-1
CSALGQGDTEAFF
TGCAGTGCTCTCGGACAGGGGGATACTGAAGCTTTCTTT
>-|TRBJ2-3|-|TRBV12-3/TRBV12-4
CASSLRGQEDTQYF
TGTGCCAGCAGTCTCCGGGGGCAGGAAGATACGCAGTATTTT
>-|TRBJ2-3|TRBD1|TRBV28
CASQPSGTGFLDTQYF
TGTGCCAGTCAACCCTCCGGGACAGGGTTTTTAGATACGCAGTATTTT
>many|TRBJ1-5|TRBD1|TRBV7-8
CASSLDRVDQPQHF
TGTGCCAGCAGCCTGGACAGGGTCGATCAGCCCCAGCATTTT
>-|TRBJ1-5|-|TRBV7-3
CASRKSVDQPQHF
TGTGCCAGCAGGAAATCAGTGGATCAGCCCCAGCATTTT
>-|TRBJ1-1|TRBD1|TRBV11-2
CASSLGAGGATEAFF
TGTGCCAGCAGCTTAGGGGCAGGGGGCGCGACTGAAGCTTTCTTT
>-|TRBJ1-4|-|TRBV7-2
CASSLVLTRTDEKLFF
TGTGCCAGCAGCTTAGTCCTGACAAGGACTGATGAAAAACTGTTTTTT
>-|TRBJ1-5|-|TRBV6-6
CASTPGVRVGNQPQHF
TGTGCCAGCACCCCGGGGGTGAGGGTTGGCAATCAGCCCCAGCATTTT
>-|TRBJ2-2|-|TRBV12-3/TRBV12-4
CASSPHDTGELFF
TGTGCCAGCAGCCCGCATGACACCGGGGAGCTGTTTTTT
>-|TRBJ2-1|-|TRBV5-1
CASSLVGWTGSSYNEQFF
TGCGCCAGCAGCTTGGTAGGTTGGACGGGGAGCTCCTACAATGAGCAGTTCTTC
>few|TRBJ2-5|-|TRBV2
CASSSRPGPQETQYF
TGTGCCAGCAGTAGCAGGCCGGGACCCCAAGAGACCCAGTACTTC
>few|TRBJ1-4|-|TRBV27
CASSLSVGDATNEKLFF
TGTGCCAGCAGTTTATCGGTGGGAGATGCAACTAATGAAAAACTGTTTTTT
>few|TRBJ2-7|TRBD2|TRBV11-2
CASSRAGGFYEQYF
TGTGCCAGCAGTAGAGCGGGAGGATTCTACGAGCAGTACTTC
>-|TRBJ2-3|TRBD1|TRBV9
CASSARDRGYTDTQYF
TGTGCCAGCAGCGCCAGGGACAGGGGATACACAGATACGCAGTATTTT
>-|TRBJ1-1|-|TRBV18
CASSLARGAAFF
TGTGCCAGCTCACTAGCCCGGGGTGCCGCTTTCTTT
>few|TRBJ2-7|-|TRBV30
CAWSHGQHLSYEQYF
TGTGCCTGGAGCCACGGACAGCACTTATCCTACGAGCAGTACTTC
>-|TRBJ2-3|TRBD1|TRBV6-6
CASSPPQGAGTDTQYF
TGTGCCAGCAGTCCTCCCCAGGGGGCCGGCACAGATACGCAGTATTTT
>-|TRBJ1-1|-|TRBV10-3
CATSRELNTEAFF
TGTGCCACCTCCAGGGAATTGAACACTGAAGCTTTCTTT
>few|TRBJ1-2|-|TRBV29-1
CSVVGRGYGYTF
TGCAGCGTTGTTGGTCGGGGCTATGGCTACACCTTC
>-|TRBJ1-4|-|TRBV12-3/TRBV12-4
CASRSPRDRTNEKLFF
TGTGCCAGCAGATCCCCCAGGGATAGGACTAATGAAAAACTGTTTTTT
>-|TRBJ1-2|TRBD1|TRBV12-3/TRBV12-4
CASSLGTAGGGYTF
TGTGCCAGCAGCCTCGGGACAGCAGGTGGAGGCTACACCTTC
>-|TRBJ2-1|-|TRBV5-8
CASSRRGSYNEQFF
TGTGCCAGCAGCCGCAGGGGCTCCTACAATGAGCAGTTCTTC
>-|TRBJ1-5|-|TRBV4-1
CASSPRTVLSNQPQHF
TGCGCCAGCAGCCCGCGGACAGTTCTTAGCAATCAGCCCCAGCATTTT
>-|TRBJ1-1|-|TRBV14
CASSRGRTEAFF
TGTGCCAGCAGCAGGGGGAGAACTGAAGCTTTCTTT
>many|TRBJ2-1|TRBD2|TRBV11-2
CASSLKLAGIYNEQFF
TGTGCCAGCAGCTTAAAGCTAGCGGGAATATACAATGAGCAGTTCTTC
>few|TRBJ1-3|-|TRBV11-2
CASSLSGPGNTIYF
TGTGCCAGCAGCTTATCGGGGCCAGGAAACACCATATATTTT
>-|TRBJ2-1|-|TRBV29-1
CSVESRVRINNEQFF
TGCAGCGTTGAATCGCGGGTGAGGATAAACAATGAGCAGTTCTTC
>-|TRBJ2-1|TRBD2|TRBV10-3
CAAGGSQDNEQFF
TGTGCGGCGGGAGGGAGTCAGGACAATGAGCAGTTCTTC
>once|TRBJ2-7|TRBD2|TRBV19
CASSNGLAGAYEQYF
TGTGCCAGTAGCAACGGACTAGCGGGGGCTTACGAGCAGTACTTC
>many|TRBJ2-5|TRBD2|TRBV7-8
CASSLVPGERGETQYF
TGTGCCAGCAGCTTAGTCCCGGGAGAGCGGGGAGAGACCCAGTACTTC
>-|TRBJ2-7|-|TRBV7-9
CASSLTSSAGRYEQYF
TGTGCCAGCAGCCTGACCTCTAGCGCTGGTCGGTACGAGCAGTACTTC
>-|TRBJ2-5|TRBD1|TRBV20-1
CSADRGSGETQYF
TGCAGTGCTGACAGGGGATCGGGGGAGACCCAGTACTTC
>-|TRBJ2-1|-|TRBV28
CASRQGMNNEQFF
TGTGCCAGCAGACAGGGAATGAACAATGAGCAGTTCTTC
>few|TRBJ1-1|-|TRBV4-3
CASSQDERNTEAFF
TGCGCCAGCAGCCAAGATGAGAGGAACACTGAAGCTTTCTTT
>-|TRBJ1-6|-|TRBV20-1
CSARGDYNSPLHF
TGCAGTGCTAGGGGGGATTATAATTCACCCCTCCACTTT
>medium-sized|TRBJ2-7|-|TRBV27
CASSLGTGAYEQYF
TGTGCCAGCAGCTTAGGGACGGGGGCTTACGAGCAGTACTTC
>few|TRBJ2-3|-|TRBV4-1
CASSPRRGSADTQYF
TGCGCCAGCAGCCCTCGAAGGGGGTCTGCAGATACGCAGTATTTT
>-|TRBJ2-1|TRBD2|TRBV9
CASSVDSGGYNEQFF
TGTGCCAGCAGCGTAGATAGCGGGGGATACAATGAGCAGTTCTTC
>-|TRBJ2-7|TRBD2|TRBV28
CASSLFLGLAGISYDQYF
TGTGCCAGCAGTTTATTCCTCGGACTAGCGGGAATTTCCTACGATCAGTACTTC
>-|TRBJ1-1|-|TRBV28
CASSLLSLGRGAAFF
TGTGCCAGCAGTTTATTATCCCTGGGCCGAGGGGCCGCTTTCTTT
>few|TRBJ2-5|TRBD2|TRBV6-1
CASSEVRGSGETQYF
TGTGCCAGCAGTGAAGTCCGCGGGAGCGGGGAGACCCAGTACTTC
>-|TRBJ2-7|-|TRBV6-1
CASRGGTPKGYEQYF
TGTGCCAGCAGAGGCGGGACTCCAAAAGGCTACGAGCAGTACTTC
>-|TRBJ1-5|-|TRBV2
CASSERGEAGQPQHF
TGTGCCAGCAGTGAACGGGGGGAGGCTGGTCAGCCCCAGCATTTT
>-|TRBJ2-2|TRBD2|TRBV4-2
CASSQLGLAGEGGELFF
TGTGCCAGCAGCCAATTGGGACTAGCGGGAGAGGGCGGGGAGCTGTTTTTT
>-|TRBJ1-4|-|TRBV4-1
CASSLNIEGTNEKLFF
TGCGCCAGCAGCCTGAACATCGAGGGAACTAATGAAAAACTGTTTTTT
>few|TRBJ2-4|-|TRBV7-3
CASSSTGGKNIQYF
TGTGCCAGCAGCTCGACAGGAGGCAAAAACATTCAGTACTTC
>-|TRBJ1-3|-|TRBV4-2
CASSQEVLSSGNTIYF
TGTGCCAGCAGCCAAGAGGTCCTGAGCTCTGGAAACACCATATATTTT
>-|TRBJ2-5|TRBD2|TRBV19
CASSSLAGQETQYF
TGTGCCAGTAGTAGTTTAGCGGGCCAAGAGACCCAGTACTTC
>few|TRBJ1-3|-|TRBV27
CASTTGRPGNTIYF
TGTGCCAGCACTACAGGGAGGCCTGGAAACACCATATATTTT
>-|TRBJ2-3|TRBD1|TRBV25-1
CASRAGTGSTDTQYF
TGTGCCAGCAGAGCCGGGACAGGGAGCACAGATACGCAGTATTTT
>-|TRBJ1-6|TRBD1|TRBV11-2
CASSLYRGRNSPLHF
TGTGCCAGCAGCCTCTACAGGGGAAGGAATTCACCCCTCCACTTT
>few|TRBJ2-1|TRBD2|TRBV27
CASSFGGRAGSYNEQFF
TGTGCCAGCAGTTTCGGCGGGAGGGCCGGCTCCTACAATGAGCAGTTCTTC
>-|TRBJ1-2|-|TRBV7-2
CASSPPLGQGGYGYTF
TGTGCCAGCAGCCCGCCCTTGGGGCAGGGCGGCTATGGCTACACCTTC
>-|TRBJ2-1|-|TRBV5-1
CASSLDVGGHNEQFF
TGCGCCAGCAGCTTGGATGTGGGGGGACACAATGAGCAGTTCTTC